Listed here are 22 T cell receptor beta chains from one sample, sequenced in a study of human CD8 memory T cell subsets. The authors made TCR beta libraries using UMI-labeled 5' RACE. TCRdb processed the 5' RACE reads again and assigns one entry to each CDR3 protein, with no DNA. With some 11,000 distinct CDR3 sequences in the sample, the ten largest clones hold approximately 16%. The sample was CD8+ stem-like memory T cells (TSCM and TCM) sorted from PBMCs. This sample's subset: stem-like memory CD8 T cells (TSTEM), CCR7+ PD-1- TIGIT-. The source is a human donor in good health.

The genes are TRBV20-1 and TRBJ2-7. This CDR3 is built from 14 residues. CDR1 is DFQATT and CDR2 is SNEGSKA in the germline V gene (reference sequence). This chain's CDR3 is CSAFRTGGSYEQYF.

This chain connects TRBV5-8 to TRBJ2-5; checking the TCRdb D call of TRBD1 is not possible without DNA. The CDR3 contains 14 residues. Per the germline V gene, CDR1 is SGHTS and CDR2 is YDEGEE. The CDR3 loop is CASTFNQGQETQYF.

This chain uses TRBV15 with TRBJ2-2. The CDR3 spans 15 residues. Germline assignment: CDR1 LNHNV and CDR2 YYDKDF (reference sequence). CDR3 sequence: CATSTPLGNTGELFF.

CDR3 sequence reads: CATSRASPGELFF. This chain links TRBV15 with TRBJ2-2; the D gene TCRdb calls, TRBD2, cannot be checked with no DNA. Germline CDR1 is LNHNV and CDR2 is YYDKDF (reference sequence). This CDR3 is built from 13 residues.

The rearrangement joins TRBV5-1 to TRBJ2-1; checking the TCRdb D call of TRBD2 is not possible without DNA. The CDR3 runs 15 residues. Germline assignment: CDR1 SGHRS and CDR2 YFSETQ. This chain's CDR3 is CASSLTSGGHNEQFF.

This clonotype is medium-sized by frequency. The chain joins TRBV7-2 to TRBJ2-1; TCRdb reports TRBD1, a call that lacks DNA to check it against. Germline V CDR1 and CDR2: SGHTA, FQGNSA. This CDR3 spans 15 amino acids. CDR3 sequence: CASSQDISSYNEQFF.

CDR3 sequence reads: CSVGGGERTSYEQYF. The rearrangement uses TRBV29-1 and TRBJ2-7; there is no DNA to check the TCRdb D call of TRBD1. Germline V CDR1 and CDR2: SQVTM, ANQGSEA. This CDR3 is built from 15 residues.

This chain links TRBV5-1 with TRBJ2-3; TCRdb outputs TRBD2, but without DNA this stays unchecked. The CDR3 is 16 residues long. CDR1 and CDR2 (germline): SGHRS, YFSETQ. The CDR3 spells CASSSQLAGVIDTQYF.

The chain employs TRBV10-1 and TRBJ2-1; TCRdb's D gene call, TRBD2, goes unchecked for lack of DNA. CDR3 size: 14 residues. Germline values: CDR1 WNHNN, CDR2 SYGVQD (reference sequence). The CDR3 region is CASSESLAENEQFF.

The chain couples TRBV7-9 to TRBJ1-2; the D gene TCRdb calls, TRBD1, cannot be checked with no DNA. CDR3 length equals 15 residues. From germline, CDR1 is SEHNR and CDR2 FQNEAQ (reference sequence). CDR3 protein: CASSHTQETNYGYTF.

The chain is built from TRBV30 and TRBJ2-1; TCRdb's D call of TRBD1 is untestable without DNA. The CDR3 is 13 residues long. CDR1 and CDR2 (germline): GTSNPN, SVGIG (reference sequence). CDR3 region: CAWGDSAYNEQFF.

The chain carries TRBV27 and TRBJ2-7. The germline V gene encodes CDR1 MNHEY and CDR2 SMNVEV (reference sequence). The CDR3 runs to 13 residues. The CDR3: CASKMDRSYEQYF.

The rearrangement joins TRBV29-1 to TRBJ2-5; the TCRdb call, TRBD1, lacks DNA for checking. This CDR3 is built from 17 residues. CDR1 and CDR2 from the germline V gene are SQVTM and ANQGSEA. CDR3 sequence reads: CSVEDRRSGQGRETQYF.

V and J are TRBV10-2 and TRBJ2-1; TCRdb calls TRBD2, which cannot be checked without DNA. This CDR3 is 16 amino acids long. Germline CDR1 is WSHSY and CDR2 is SAAADI. The CDR3 sequence: CASSVASGGTSHEQFF.

The rearrangement joins TRBV27 to TRBJ2-7. Germline V lookup: CDR1 MNHEY, CDR2 SMNVEV (reference sequence). The CDR3 is 14 amino acids. The chain's CDR3 is CASSLGQGPYEQYF.

Frequency places this clonotype as medium-sized (0.01 to 0.1%). The chain employs TRBV5-1 and TRBJ2-7; as DNA is missing, the TRBD2 call by TCRdb cannot be tested. This CDR3 has 16 amino acids. Germline-derived CDR1 and CDR2 are SGHRS and YFSETQ. The CDR3 spells CASSKTSGGAWYEQYF.

V usage is TRBV12-3 or TRBV12-4 and J usage is TRBJ2-1; TCRdb gives TRBD2 as the D gene, but with no DNA this cannot be confirmed. There are 16 residues in the CDR3. CDR3 protein: CASSEPGTSSYNEQFF.

The rearrangement links TRBV6-6 to TRBJ1-5. Looked up from germline, CDR1 is MNHNY and CDR2 is SVGAGI (reference sequence). This CDR3 has 15 residues. The CDR3 reads CASSYSLQGNQPQHF.

The V and J genes are TRBV15 and TRBJ2-1; the TRBD2 assignment by TCRdb is unverifiable without DNA. The germline V gene has CDR1 LNHNV and CDR2 YYDKDF (reference sequence). The CDR3 has 16 amino acids. CDR3 loop: CATSRDRDYLYNEQFF.

The rearrangement uses TRBV7-8 and TRBJ2-1; the TRBD1 assignment by TCRdb is unverifiable without DNA. This CDR3 has 15 residues. CDR1 SGHVS and CDR2 FQNEAQ come from the germline V gene. The CDR3 spells CASSPGRTQLNEQFF.

This chain joins TRBV29-1 and TRBJ2-7; the D call from TCRdb, TRBD1, cannot be confirmed without DNA. Germline V gives CDR1 SQVTM, CDR2 ANQGSEA. The CDR3 is made up of 12 amino acids. The CDR3 spells CSVGGMGYEQYF.

The chain employs TRBV19 and TRBJ2-1. This CDR3 is built from 14 residues. Germline CDR1 LNHDA, CDR2 SQIVND (reference sequence). This CDR3 reads CASNGASSYNEQFF.